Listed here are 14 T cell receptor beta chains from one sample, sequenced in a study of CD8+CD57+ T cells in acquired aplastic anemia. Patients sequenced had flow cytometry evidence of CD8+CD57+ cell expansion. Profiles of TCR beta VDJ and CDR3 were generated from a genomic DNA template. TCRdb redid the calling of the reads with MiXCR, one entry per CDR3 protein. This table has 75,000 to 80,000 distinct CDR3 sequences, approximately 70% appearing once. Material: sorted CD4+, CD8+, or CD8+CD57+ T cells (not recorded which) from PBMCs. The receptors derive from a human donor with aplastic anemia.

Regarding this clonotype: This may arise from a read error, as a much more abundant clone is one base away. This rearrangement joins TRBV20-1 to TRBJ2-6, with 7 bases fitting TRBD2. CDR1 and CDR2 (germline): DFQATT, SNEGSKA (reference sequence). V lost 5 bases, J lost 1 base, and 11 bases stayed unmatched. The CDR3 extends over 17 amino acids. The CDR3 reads CSAGMRWEGSGANVLTF. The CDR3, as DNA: TGCAGTGCTGGCATGCGGTGGGAGGGGTCTGGGGCCAACGTCCTGACTTTC.

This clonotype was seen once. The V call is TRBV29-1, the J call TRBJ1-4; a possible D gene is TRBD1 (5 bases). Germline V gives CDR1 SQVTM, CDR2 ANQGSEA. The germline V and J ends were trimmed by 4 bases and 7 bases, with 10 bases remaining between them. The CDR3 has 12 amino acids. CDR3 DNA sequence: TGCAGCGTTGGTCGCCAGGGTGAAAAACTGTTTTTT. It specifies CSVGRQGEKLFF.

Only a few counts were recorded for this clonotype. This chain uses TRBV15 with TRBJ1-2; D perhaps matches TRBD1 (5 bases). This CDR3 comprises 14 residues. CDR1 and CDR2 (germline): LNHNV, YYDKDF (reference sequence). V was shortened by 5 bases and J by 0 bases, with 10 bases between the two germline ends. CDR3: CATSRDGTNYGYTF. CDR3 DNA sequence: TGTGCCACCAGCCGGGACGGCACTAACTATGGCTACACCTTC.

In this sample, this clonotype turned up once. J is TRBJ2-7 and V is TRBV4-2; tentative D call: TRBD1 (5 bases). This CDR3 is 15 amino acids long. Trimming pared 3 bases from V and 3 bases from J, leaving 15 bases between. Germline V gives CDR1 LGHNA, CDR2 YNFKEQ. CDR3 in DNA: TGTGCCAGCAGCCAGTACTGGACAACCTTCTACGAGCAGTACTTC. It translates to CASSQYWTTFYEQYF.

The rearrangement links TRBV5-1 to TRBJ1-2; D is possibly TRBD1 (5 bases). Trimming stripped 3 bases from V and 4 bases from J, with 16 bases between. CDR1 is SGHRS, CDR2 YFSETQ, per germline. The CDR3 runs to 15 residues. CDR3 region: CASSSGDGAGYGYTF. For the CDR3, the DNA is TGCGCCAGCAGCTCCGGGGACGGAGCGGGCTATGGCTACACCTTC.

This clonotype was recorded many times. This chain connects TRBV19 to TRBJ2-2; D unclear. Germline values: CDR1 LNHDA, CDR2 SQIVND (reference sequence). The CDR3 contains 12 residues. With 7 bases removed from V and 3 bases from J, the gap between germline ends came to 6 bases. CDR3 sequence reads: CASKGDTGELFF. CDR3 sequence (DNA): TGTGCCAGTAAGGGTGACACCGGGGAGCTGTTTTTT. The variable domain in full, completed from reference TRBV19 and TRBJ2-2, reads DGGITQSPKYLFRKEGQNVTLSCEQNLNHDAMYWYRQDPGQGLRLIYYSQIVNDFQKGDIAEGYSVSREKKESFPLTVTSAQKNPTAFYLCASKGDTGELFFGEGSRLTVL.

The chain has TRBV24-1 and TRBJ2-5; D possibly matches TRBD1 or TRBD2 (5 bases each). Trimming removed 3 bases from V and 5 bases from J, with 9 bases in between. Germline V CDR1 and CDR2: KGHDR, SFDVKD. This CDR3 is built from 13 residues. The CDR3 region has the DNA TGTGCCACCAGTGATGGGACCGAGGAGACCCAGTACTTC. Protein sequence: CATSDGTEETQYF.

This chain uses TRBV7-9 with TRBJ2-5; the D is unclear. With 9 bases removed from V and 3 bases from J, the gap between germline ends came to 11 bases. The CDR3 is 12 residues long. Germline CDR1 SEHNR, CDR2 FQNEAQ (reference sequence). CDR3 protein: CASGWGKETQYF. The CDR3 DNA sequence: TGTGCCAGTGGATGGGGAAAAGAGACCCAGTACTTC.

The CDR3 coding sequence is TGTGCCAGCAGCTTATGGACACAGAACACCGGGGAGCTGTTTTTT. Amino acid sequence: CASSLWTQNTGELFF. The chain recombines TRBV7-3 with TRBJ2-2; D may be TRBD1 (5 bases). With 2 bases removed from V and 1 base from J, the gap between germline ends came to 8 bases. Germline-derived CDR1 and CDR2 are SGHTA and FQGTGA. The CDR3 spans 15 residues.

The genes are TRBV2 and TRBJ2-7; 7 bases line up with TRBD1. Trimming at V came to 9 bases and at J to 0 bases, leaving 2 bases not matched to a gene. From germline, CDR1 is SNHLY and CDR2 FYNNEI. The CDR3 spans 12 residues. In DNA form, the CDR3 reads TGTGCCAGACGGGACAGCTCCTACGAGCAGTACTTC. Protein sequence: CARRDSSYEQYF.

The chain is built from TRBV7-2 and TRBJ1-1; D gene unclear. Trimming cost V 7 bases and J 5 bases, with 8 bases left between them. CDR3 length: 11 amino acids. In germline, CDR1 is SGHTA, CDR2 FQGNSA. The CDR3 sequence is CASTSGTEAFF. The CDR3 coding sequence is TGTGCCAGCACCTCGGGGACTGAAGCTTTCTTT. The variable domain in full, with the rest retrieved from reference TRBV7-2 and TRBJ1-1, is GAGVSQSPSNKVTEKGKDVELRCDPISGHTALYWYRQSLGQGLEFLIYFQGNSAPDKSGLPSDRFSAERTGGSVSTLTIQRTQQEDSAVYLCASTSGTEAFFGQGTRLTVV.

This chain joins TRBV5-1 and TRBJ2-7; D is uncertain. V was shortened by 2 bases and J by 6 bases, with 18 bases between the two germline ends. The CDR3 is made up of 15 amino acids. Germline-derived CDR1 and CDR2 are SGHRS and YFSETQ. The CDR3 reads CASSLNLDPAAEQYF. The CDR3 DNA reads TGCGCCAGCAGCTTAAACTTGGACCCTGCCGCCGAGCAGTACTTC.

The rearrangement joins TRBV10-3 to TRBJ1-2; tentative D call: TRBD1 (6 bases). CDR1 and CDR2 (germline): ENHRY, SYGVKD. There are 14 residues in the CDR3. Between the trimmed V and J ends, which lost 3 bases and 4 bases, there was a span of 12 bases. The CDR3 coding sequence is TGTGCCATCAGTGACCTAACAGGGACCTATGGCTACACCTTC. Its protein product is CAISDLTGTYGYTF.

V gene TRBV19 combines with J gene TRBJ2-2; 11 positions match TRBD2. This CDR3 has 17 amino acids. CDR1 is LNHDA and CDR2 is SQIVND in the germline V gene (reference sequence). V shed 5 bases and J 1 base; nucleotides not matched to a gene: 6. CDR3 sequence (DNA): TGTGCCAGTAGTCCGGGACTAGCGGATGTGAACACCGGGGAGCTGTTTTTT. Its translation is CASSPGLADVNTGELFF.